A single sample is the source of the 12 T cell receptor beta chains below, sequenced in a study of patients and donors after allogeneic stem cell transplantation. MiXCR, run by TCRdb on the RT-PCR reads, gives a single entry per CDR3 protein. Of about 200,000 distinct CDR3 sequences detected, around 41% appear once; the ten largest clones hold less than 40%. The source material was blood, either unsorted or a sorted T cell fraction (not recorded which). These receptors were taken from a human donor who was either an allogeneic HSCT recipient or a stem cell or donor lymphocyte infusion donor (not recorded which). It is not recorded whose cells these are; they may come from a transplant donor.

This clonotype was recorded at least ten times. The rearrangement uses TRBV12-3 or TRBV12-4 and TRBJ2-1, with D hard to call. V was cut by 1 base and J by 8 bases, with 3 bases left in between. CDR3 size: 11 residues. CDR3: CASSLGDEQFF. CDR3 DNA: TGTGCCAGCAGTTTAGGGGATGAGCAGTTCTTC.

This clonotype has a handful of counts. CDR3 sequence reads: CASSLRQGSNNEQFF. CDR3 nucleotide sequence: TGTGCCAGCAGCCTCCGACAGGGCAGTAACAATGAGCAGTTCTTC. The chain has TRBV7-9 and TRBJ2-1; the match to TRBD1 covers 7 bases. Germline V gives CDR1 SEHNR, CDR2 FQNEAQ (reference sequence). This CDR3 comprises 15 residues. V was pared by 5 bases and J by 5 bases, with 9 bases of the junction left unmatched. Filled out from reference TRBV7-9 and TRBJ2-1, the complete variable domain reads DTGVSQNPRHKITKRGQNVTFRCDPISEHNRLYWYRQTLGQGPEFLTYFQNEAQLEKSRLLSDRFSAERPKGSFSTLEIQRTEQGDSAMYLCASSLRQGSNNEQFFGPGTRLTVL.

The gene calls are TRBV7-8 and TRBJ2-5, with D perhaps matching TRBD2 (5 bases). The CDR3 loop spans 15 amino acids. V lost 1 base to trimming and J lost 5 bases, with 14 bases between them. The V gene's germline CDR1 is SGHVS and CDR2 FQNEAQ. CDR3 amino acids: CASSLERGYWETQYF. The CDR3 nucleotides read TGTGCCAGCAGCTTAGAGAGAGGGTATTGGGAGACCCAGTACTTC.

In its sample, this clonotype was seen a few times. The chain links TRBV20-1 to TRBJ2-1; 9 bases are a match to TRBD2. CDR1 and CDR2 (germline): DFQATT, SNEGSKA (reference sequence). CDR3 length: 15 amino acids. V dropped 1 base and J dropped 8; count of bases not matched to a gene: 9. The CDR3 is CSARGTSGSGDEQFF. For the CDR3, the DNA is TGCAGTGCTAGAGGAACTAGCGGGTCCGGGGATGAGCAGTTCTTC.

The chain recombines TRBV7-6 with TRBJ2-7; the match to TRBD2 covers 9 bases. V was clipped by 1 base and J by 2 bases; unmatched bases: 3. CDR1 SGHVS and CDR2 FNYEAQ come from the germline V gene. There are 15 residues in the CDR3. The CDR3 reads CASSLGTSDAYEQYF. In nucleotides, the CDR3 is TGTGCCAGCAGCTTAGGGACTAGCGATGCCTACGAGCAGTACTTC.

The rearrangement uses TRBV4-3 and TRBJ2-7; 12 nucleotides line up with TRBD1. This CDR3 region has 16 residues. Germline CDR1 LGHNA, CDR2 YSLEER. The ends lost 1 base at V and 5 bases at J; junction bases unmatched: 6. CDR3 region: CASSQVIGTGGNEQYF. The CDR3 bases are TGCGCCAGCAGCCAAGTTATCGGGACAGGGGGCAACGAGCAGTACTTC.

This clonotype was observed a handful of times. The gene calls are TRBV19 and TRBJ2-7; maybe TRBD2 (5 bases). Germline V gene lookup returns CDR1 LNHDA and CDR2 SQIVND (reference sequence). The CDR3 runs to 13 residues. The V and J ends lost 4 bases and 0 bases respectively, with 7 bases between them. The CDR3 protein is CASSTTTSYEQYF. In DNA form, the CDR3 reads TGTGCCAGTAGTACGACTACCTCCTACGAGCAGTACTTC.

The CDR3 reads CATSPRLNTGELFF. The DNA for the CDR3 is TGTGCCACCAGTCCCCGCCTAAACACCGGGGAGCTGTTTTTT. This rearrangement joins TRBV24-1 to TRBJ2-2; D is undetermined. CDR3 size: 14 residues. V lost 6 bases, J lost 2 bases, and 9 bases lay in between. Germline CDR1 is KGHDR and CDR2 is SFDVKD.

This clonotype was recorded a few times. This sequence joins TRBV10-3 and TRBJ2-1; D is uncertain. V was pared by 3 bases and J by 6 bases, with 3 bases between. Germline CDR1 reads ENHRY; CDR2 reads SYGVKD. CDR3 length: 11 amino acids. This chain's CDR3 is CAISDPNEQFF. The CDR3 region has the DNA TGTGCCATCAGTGACCCCAATGAGCAGTTCTTC.

The chain has TRBV7-3 and TRBJ2-1; 13 bases are a match to TRBD2. V lost 5 bases to trimming and J lost 7 bases; unmatched junction nucleotides: 5. Per germline, CDR1 SGHTA and CDR2 FQGTGA. The CDR3 has 15 residues. The CDR3 DNA reads as TGTGCCAGCAGCCAGGTACTAGCGGGAGGGAATGAGCAGTTCTTC. Residues: CASSQVLAGGNEQFF. The whole variable domain, filled in from reference TRBV7-3 and TRBJ2-1, reads GAGVSQTPSNKVTEKGKYVELRCDPISGHTALYWYRQSLGQGPEFLIYFQGTGAADDSGLPNDRFFAVRPEGSVSTLKIQRTERGDSAVYLCASSQVLAGGNEQFFGPGTRLTVL.

The V gene is TRBV7-9, the J gene TRBJ2-2; 7 bases align to TRBD1. V lost 4 bases and J lost 4; bases outside the gene matches: 9. This CDR3 has 16 amino acids. The germline V gene has CDR1 SEHNR and CDR2 FQNEAQ (reference sequence). CDR3 amino acids: CASSSETGMGTGELFF. As DNA, the CDR3 is TGTGCCAGCAGCTCCGAGACAGGGATGGGCACCGGGGAGCTGTTTTTT.

V gene TRBV18 combines with J gene TRBJ2-5; D might be TRBD2 (6 bases). Germline V lookup: CDR1 KGHSH, CDR2 LQKENI. V lost 3 bases to trimming and J lost 3 bases, with 11 bases between them. CDR3 size: 14 residues. The CDR3 loop reads CASSPRVAEETQYF. The CDR3 bases are TGTGCCAGCTCACCCCGGGTAGCGGAAGAGACCCAGTACTTC. Together with reference TRBV18 and TRBJ2-5, the CDR3 gives the full variable domain: NAGVMQNPRHLVRRRGQEARLRCSPMKGHSHVYWYRQLPEEGLKFMVYLQKENIIDESGMPKERFSAEFPKEGPSILRIQQVVRGDSAAYFCASSPRVAEETQYFGPGTRLLVL.